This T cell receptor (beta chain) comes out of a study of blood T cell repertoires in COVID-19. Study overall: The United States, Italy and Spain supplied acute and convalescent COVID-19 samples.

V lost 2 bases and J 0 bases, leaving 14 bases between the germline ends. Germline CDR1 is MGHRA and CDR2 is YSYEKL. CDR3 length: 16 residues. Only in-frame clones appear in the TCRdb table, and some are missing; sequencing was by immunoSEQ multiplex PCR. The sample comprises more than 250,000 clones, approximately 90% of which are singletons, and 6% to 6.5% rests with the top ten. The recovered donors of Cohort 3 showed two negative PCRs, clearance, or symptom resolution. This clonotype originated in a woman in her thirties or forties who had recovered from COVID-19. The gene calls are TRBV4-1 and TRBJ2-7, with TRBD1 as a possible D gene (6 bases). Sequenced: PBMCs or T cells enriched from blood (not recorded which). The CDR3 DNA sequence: TGCGCCAGCAGCCAATCTGAGGGGGAATCCTCCTACGAGCAGTACTTC. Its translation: CASSQSEGESSYEQYF.